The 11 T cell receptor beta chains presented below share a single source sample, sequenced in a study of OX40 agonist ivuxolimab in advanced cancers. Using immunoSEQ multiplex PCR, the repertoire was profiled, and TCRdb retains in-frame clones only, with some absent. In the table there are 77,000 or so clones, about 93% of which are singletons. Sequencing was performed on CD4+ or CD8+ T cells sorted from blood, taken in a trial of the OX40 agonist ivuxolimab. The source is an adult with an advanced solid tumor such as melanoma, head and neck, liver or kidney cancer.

The CDR3 region has the DNA TGTGCCAGCAGGCTTAGCGGGAACTACGAGCAGTACTTC. Translation gives CASRLSGNYEQYF. The J gene is TRBJ2-7, the V gene TRBV6-1; 8 bases line up with TRBD2. The CDR3 is 13 amino acids. J gave up 3 bases and V 6 bases, and 4 bases lay outside the gene matches. Germline V gene lookup returns CDR1 MNHNS and CDR2 SASEGT.

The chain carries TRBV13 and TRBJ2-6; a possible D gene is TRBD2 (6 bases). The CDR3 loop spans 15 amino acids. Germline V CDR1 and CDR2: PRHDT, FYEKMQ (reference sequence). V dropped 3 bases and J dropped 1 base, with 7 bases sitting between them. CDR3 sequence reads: CASSFRGSGANVLTF. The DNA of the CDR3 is TGTGCCAGCAGCTTCCGGGGGTCTGGGGCCAACGTCCTGACTTTC.

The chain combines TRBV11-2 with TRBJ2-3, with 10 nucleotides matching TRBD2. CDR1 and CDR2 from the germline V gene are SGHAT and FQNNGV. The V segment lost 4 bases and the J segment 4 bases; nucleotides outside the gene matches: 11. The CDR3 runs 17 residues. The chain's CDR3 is CASSSPSGGARADTQYF. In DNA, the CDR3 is TGTGCCAGCAGCTCACCAAGCGGGGGGGCCCGCGCAGATACGCAGTATTTT.

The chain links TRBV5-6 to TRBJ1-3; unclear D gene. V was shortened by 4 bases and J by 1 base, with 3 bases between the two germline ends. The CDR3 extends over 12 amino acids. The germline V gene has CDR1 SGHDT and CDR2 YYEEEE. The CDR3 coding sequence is TGTGCCAGCAGCCGATCTGGAAACACCATATATTTT. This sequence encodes CASSRSGNTIYF.

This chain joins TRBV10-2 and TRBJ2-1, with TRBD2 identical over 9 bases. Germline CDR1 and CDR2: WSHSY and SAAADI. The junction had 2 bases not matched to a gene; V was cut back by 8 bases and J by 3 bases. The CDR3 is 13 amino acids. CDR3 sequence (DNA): TGCGCCAGCGGGACTAGCAGCTACAATGAGCAGTTCTTC. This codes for CASGTSSYNEQFF.

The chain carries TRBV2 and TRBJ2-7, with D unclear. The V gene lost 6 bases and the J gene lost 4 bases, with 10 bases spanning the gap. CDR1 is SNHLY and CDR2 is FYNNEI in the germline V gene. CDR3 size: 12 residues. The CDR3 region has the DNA TGTGCCAGCAGCCCTGGGAATTACGAGCAGTACTTC. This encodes CASSPGNYEQYF.

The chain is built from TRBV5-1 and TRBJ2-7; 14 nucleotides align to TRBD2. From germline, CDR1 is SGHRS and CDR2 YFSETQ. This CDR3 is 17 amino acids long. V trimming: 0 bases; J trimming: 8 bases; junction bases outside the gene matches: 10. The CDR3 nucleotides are TGCGCCAGCAGCTTGGAGGTTAAGGGACTAGCGGGAGAGAAGCAGTACTTC. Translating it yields CASSLEVKGLAGEKQYF.

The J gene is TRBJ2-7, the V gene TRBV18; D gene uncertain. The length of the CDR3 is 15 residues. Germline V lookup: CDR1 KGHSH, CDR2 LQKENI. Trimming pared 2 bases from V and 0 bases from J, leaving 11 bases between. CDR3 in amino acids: CASSPGVQSSYEQYF. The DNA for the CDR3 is TGTGCCAGCTCACCAGGGGTGCAAAGCTCCTACGAGCAGTACTTC.

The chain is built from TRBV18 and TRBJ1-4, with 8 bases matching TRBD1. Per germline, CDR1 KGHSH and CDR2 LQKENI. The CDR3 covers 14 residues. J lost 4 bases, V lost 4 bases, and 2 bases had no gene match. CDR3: CASSHGQGNEKLFF. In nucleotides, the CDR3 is TGTGCCAGCTCACACGGACAGGGTAATGAAAAACTGTTTTTT.

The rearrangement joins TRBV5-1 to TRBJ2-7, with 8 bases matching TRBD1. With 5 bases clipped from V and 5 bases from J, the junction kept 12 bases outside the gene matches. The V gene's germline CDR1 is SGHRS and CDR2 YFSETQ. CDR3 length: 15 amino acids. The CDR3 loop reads CASSVTDRAVNEQYF. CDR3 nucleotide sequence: TGCGCCAGCAGTGTTACGGACAGGGCTGTAAACGAGCAGTACTTC.

The CDR3 loop is CASSTGLAAYNEQFF. CDR3 DNA: TGCGCCAGCAGCACGGGACTAGCGGCTTACAATGAGCAGTTCTTC. The chain recombines TRBV5-1 with TRBJ2-1; 11 nucleotides line up with TRBD2. V gave up 4 bases and J gave up 4 bases; unmatched junction bases: 4. From germline, CDR1 is SGHRS and CDR2 YFSETQ. The CDR3 covers 15 residues.